The TCR beta chain under discussion was sequenced for a study of T-cell reconstitution after alpha-beta-depleted transplantation in children. TCRbeta library preparation incorporated unique molecular identifiers. One entry per CDR3 protein results from TCRdb running MiXCR on the PCR reads. The table records roughly 200,000 distinct CDR3 sequences, about 6.4% of them present only once. Looked up from germline, CDR1 is SGHVS and CDR2 is FNYEAQ. V lost 4 bases, J lost 1 base, and 17 bases lay in between. The CDR3 has 17 amino acids. The gene calls are TRBV7-6 and TRBJ2-1, with D tentatively TRBD1 (6 bases). The sequence came from a human donor who donated a stem cell graft to a child with Wiskott-Aldrich syndrome. Specimen: PBMCs from the stem cell graft donor, collected from the stem cell graft. The CDR3, as DNA: TGTGCCAGCAGCTCACCCTATAGCAGGGGATCCTACAATGAGCAGTTCTTC. As protein: CASSSPYSRGSYNEQFF.